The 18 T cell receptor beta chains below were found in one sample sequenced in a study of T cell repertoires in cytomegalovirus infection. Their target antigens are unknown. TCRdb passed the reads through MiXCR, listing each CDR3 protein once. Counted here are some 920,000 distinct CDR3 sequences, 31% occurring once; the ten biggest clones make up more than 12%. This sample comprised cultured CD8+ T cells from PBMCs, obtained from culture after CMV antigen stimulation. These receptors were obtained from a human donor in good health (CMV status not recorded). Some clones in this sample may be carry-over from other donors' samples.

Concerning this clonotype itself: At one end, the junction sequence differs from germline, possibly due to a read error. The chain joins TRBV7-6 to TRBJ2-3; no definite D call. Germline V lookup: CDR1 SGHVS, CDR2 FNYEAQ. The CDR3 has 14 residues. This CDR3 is CASRENPVTDTHYF. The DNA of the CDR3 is TGTGCCAGCAGGGAAAACCCTGTCACAGATACGCACTATTTT.

CDR3 sequence (DNA): TGTGCCAGCAAGCCAGGTACCGGGGAGCTGTTTTTT. Protein product: CASKPGTGELFF. J is TRBJ2-2 and V is TRBV28; D is unclear. Germline lookup yields CDR1 MDHEN and CDR2 SYDVKM. Trimming left V 7 bases short and J 5 bases short, with 8 bases between. This CDR3 is 12 amino acids long.

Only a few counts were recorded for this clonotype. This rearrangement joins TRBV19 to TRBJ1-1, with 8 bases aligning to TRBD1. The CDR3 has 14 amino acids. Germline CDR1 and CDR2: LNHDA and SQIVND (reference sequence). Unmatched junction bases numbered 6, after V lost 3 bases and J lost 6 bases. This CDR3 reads CASSIGTGGAEAFF. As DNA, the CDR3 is TGTGCCAGTAGTATCGGCACAGGGGGAGCTGAAGCTTTCTTT.

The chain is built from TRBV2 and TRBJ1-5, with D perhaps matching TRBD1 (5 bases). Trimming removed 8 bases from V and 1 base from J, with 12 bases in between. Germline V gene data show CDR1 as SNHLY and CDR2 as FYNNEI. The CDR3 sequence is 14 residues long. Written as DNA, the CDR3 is TGTGCCAGCGTGGGGGGGGGGAGCAATCAGCCCCAGCATTTT. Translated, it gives CASVGGGSNQPQHF.

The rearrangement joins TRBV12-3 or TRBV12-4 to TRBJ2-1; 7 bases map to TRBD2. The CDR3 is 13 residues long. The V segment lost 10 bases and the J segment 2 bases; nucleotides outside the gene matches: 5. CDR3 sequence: CATSREAYNEQFF. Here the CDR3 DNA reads TGTGCCACCTCCCGGGAGGCCTACAATGAGCAGTTCTTC.

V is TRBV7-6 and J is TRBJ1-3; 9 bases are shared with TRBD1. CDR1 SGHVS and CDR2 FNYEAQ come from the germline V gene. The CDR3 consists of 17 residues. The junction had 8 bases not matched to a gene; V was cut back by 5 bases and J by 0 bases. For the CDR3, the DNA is TGTGCCAGCAGCATTCGGACAGGGGATAGCTCTGGAAACACCATATATTTT. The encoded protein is CASSIRTGDSSGNTIYF.

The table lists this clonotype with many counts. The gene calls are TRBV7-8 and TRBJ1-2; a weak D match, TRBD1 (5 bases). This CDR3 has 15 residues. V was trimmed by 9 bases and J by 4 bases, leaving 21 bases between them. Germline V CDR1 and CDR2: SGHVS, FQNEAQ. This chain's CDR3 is CASATGGSQGYGYTF. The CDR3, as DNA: TGTGCCAGTGCTACGGGTGGGTCCCAGGGCTATGGCTACACCTTC. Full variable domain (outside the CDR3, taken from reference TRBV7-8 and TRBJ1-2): GAGVSQSPRYKVAKRGQDVALRCDPISGHVSLFWYQQALGQGPEFLTYFQNEAQLDKSGLPSDRFFAERPEGSVSTLKIQRTQQEDSAVYLCASATGGSQGYGYTFGSGTRLTVV.

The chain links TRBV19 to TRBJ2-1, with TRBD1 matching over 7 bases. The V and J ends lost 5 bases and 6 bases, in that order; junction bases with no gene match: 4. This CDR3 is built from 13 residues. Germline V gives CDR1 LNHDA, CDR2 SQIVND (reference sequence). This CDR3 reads CASSARDSNEQFF. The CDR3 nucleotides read TGTGCCAGTAGTGCCCGGGACAGCAATGAGCAGTTCTTC.

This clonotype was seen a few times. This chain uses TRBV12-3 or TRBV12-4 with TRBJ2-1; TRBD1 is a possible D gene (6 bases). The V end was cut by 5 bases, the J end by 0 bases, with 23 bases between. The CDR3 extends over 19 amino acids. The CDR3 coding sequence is TGTGCCAGCAGTCGTTTATTTTCAGGGGCGGCCCGCTCCTACAATGAGCAGTTCTTC. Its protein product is CASSRLFSGAARSYNEQFF.

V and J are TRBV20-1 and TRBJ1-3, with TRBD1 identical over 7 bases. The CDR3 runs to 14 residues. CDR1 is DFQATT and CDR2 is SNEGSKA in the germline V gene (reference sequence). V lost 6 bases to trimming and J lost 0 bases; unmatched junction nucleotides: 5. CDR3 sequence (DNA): TGCAGTGCAACGGGACAGATCTCTGGAAACACCATATATTTT. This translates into CSATGQISGNTIYF.

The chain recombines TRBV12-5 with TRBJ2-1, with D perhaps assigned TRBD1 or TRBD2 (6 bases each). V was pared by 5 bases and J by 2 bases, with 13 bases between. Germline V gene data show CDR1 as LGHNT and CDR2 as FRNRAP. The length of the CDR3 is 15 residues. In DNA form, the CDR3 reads TGTGCTAGTGGTAAAACAGGGAGGACCTACAATGAGCAGTTCTTC. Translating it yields CASGKTGRTYNEQFF.

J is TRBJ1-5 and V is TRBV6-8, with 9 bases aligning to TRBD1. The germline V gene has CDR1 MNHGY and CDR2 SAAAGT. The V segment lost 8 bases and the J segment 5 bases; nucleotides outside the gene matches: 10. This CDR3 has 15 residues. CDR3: CASWRLQGADQPQHF. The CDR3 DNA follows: TGTGCCAGCTGGAGATTACAGGGGGCGGATCAGCCCCAGCATTTT.

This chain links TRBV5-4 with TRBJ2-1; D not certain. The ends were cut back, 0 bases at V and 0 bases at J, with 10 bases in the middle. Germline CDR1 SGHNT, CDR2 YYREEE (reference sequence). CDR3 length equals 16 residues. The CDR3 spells CASSLGVMSSYNEQFF. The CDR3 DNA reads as TGTGCCAGCAGCTTGGGGGTGATGAGCTCCTACAATGAGCAGTTCTTC.

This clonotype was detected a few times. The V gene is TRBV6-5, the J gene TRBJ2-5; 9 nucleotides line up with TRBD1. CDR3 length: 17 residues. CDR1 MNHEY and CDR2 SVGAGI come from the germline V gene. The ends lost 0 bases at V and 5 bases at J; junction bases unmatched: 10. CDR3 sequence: CASSYSIGTGFLETQYF. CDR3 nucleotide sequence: TGTGCCAGCAGTTACTCGATTGGGACAGGGTTTCTGGAGACCCAGTACTTC.

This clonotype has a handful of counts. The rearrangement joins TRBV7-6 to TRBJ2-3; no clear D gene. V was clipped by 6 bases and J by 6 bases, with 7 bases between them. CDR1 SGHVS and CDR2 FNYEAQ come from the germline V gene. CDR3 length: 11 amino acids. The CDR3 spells CASRGRDTQYF. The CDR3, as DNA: TGTGCCAGCAGGGGCCGGGATACGCAGTATTTT.

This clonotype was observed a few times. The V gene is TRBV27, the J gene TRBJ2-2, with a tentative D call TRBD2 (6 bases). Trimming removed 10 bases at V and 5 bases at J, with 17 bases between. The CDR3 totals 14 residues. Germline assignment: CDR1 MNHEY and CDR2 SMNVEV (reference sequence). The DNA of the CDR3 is TGTGCCACCCTTTTGGTGGGAGGTACCGGGGAGCTGTTTTTT. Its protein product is CATLLVGGTGELFF.

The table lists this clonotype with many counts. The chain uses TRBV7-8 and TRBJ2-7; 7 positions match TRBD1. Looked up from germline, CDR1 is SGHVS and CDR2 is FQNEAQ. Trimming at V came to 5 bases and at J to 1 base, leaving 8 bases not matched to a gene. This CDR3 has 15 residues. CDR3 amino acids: CASSPGLGQSYEQYV. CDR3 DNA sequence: TGTGCCAGCAGCCCAGGACTGGGACAGTCCTACGAGCAGTACGTC.

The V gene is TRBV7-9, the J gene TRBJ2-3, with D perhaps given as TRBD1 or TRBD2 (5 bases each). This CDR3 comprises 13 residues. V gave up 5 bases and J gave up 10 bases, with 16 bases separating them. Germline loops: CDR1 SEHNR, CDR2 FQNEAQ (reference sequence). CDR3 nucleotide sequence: TGTGCCAGCAGCCCCGAGGGCAGGACATCGCAGTATTTT. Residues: CASSPEGRTSQYF.